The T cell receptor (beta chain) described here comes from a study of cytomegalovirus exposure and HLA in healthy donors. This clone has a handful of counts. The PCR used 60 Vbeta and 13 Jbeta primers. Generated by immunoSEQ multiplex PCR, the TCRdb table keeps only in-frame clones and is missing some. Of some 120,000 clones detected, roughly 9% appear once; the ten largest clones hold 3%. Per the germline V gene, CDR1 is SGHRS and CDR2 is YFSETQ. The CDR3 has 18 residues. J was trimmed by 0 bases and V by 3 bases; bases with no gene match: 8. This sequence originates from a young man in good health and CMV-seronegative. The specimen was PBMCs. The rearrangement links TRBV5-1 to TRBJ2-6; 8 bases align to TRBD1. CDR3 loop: CASSSRTGTSSGANVLTF. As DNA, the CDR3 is TGCGCCAGCAGCTCGCGGACAGGGACAAGCTCTGGGGCCAACGTCCTGACTTTC.